This T cell receptor (beta chain) was found in a study of blood T cell repertoires in COVID-19. V shed 6 bases and J 5 bases; nucleotides not matched to a gene: 15. Germline CDR1 is KGHSH and CDR2 is LQKENI. This CDR3 is 17 amino acids long. In the source study's methods: Reference gene primer amplification yielded estimated nucleated cell counts. Produced via immunoSEQ multiplex PCR; TCRdb's table is partial and in-frame only. V and J calls and clone size are those listed in that table; D and trimming were worked out from the DNA. The sample has 250,000 to 300,000 clones; less than 90% are singletons.

This clonotype was sampled from a woman in her 70s with COVID-19, enrolled during active disease. What was sequenced was peripheral blood. The chain uses TRBV18 and TRBJ1-2, with 10 bases that match TRBD1. The CDR3 sequence: CASSSGTGVVIWYGYTF. In DNA form, the CDR3 reads TGTGCCAGCTCGTCCGGGACAGGGGTCGTGATTTGGTATGGCTACACCTTC.